Below, 27 T cell receptor beta chains from the same sample are listed, as sequenced in a study of blood T cell repertoires in COVID-19. TCRdb's copy holds only in-frame clones and misses some; the assay was immunoSEQ multiplex PCR. This sample yields 350,000 to 450,000 clones, of which approximately 93% are seen a single time; roughly 0.86% belongs to the top ten. Sequencing was done on a sample of PBMCs or T cells enriched from blood (not recorded which). The source is a woman aged 40-49 years who had been exposed to COVID-19.

The V gene is TRBV2, the J gene TRBJ2-1; maybe TRBD2 (5 bases). V lost 6 bases, J lost 0 bases, and 12 bases lay in between. Germline V gene lookup returns CDR1 SNHLY and CDR2 FYNNEI. The CDR3 runs to 15 residues. The CDR3 spells CASSVSGLSYNEQFF. CDR3 bases: TGTGCCAGCAGCGTGAGCGGTCTCTCCTACAATGAGCAGTTCTTC. The whole variable domain, filled in from reference TRBV2 and TRBJ2-1, reads EPEVTQTPSHQVTQMGQEVILRCVPISNHLYFYWYRQILGQKVEFLVSFYNNEISEKSEIFDDQFSVERPDGSNFTLKIRSTKLEDSAMYFCASSVSGLSYNEQFFGPGTRLTVL.

The J gene is TRBJ1-1, the V gene TRBV7-3, with D possibly matching TRBD1 (6 bases). With 1 base removed from V and 3 bases from J, the gap between germline ends came to 12 bases. Germline loops: CDR1 SGHTA, CDR2 FQGTGA. CDR3 length: 15 amino acids. The CDR3 region has the DNA TGTGCCAGCAGCTTAAACAGGGAGCGCTACACTGAAGCTTTCTTT. Amino acids: CASSLNRERYTEAFF.

The genes are TRBV4-3 and TRBJ1-1; 9 nucleotides match TRBD1. The CDR3 extends over 17 amino acids. V lost 1 base and J lost 5; bases outside the gene matches: 11. Germline V gene lookup returns CDR1 LGHNA and CDR2 YSLEER. DNA of the CDR3: TGCGCCAGCAGCCAAGTAGGGGACAGGGCGGAGGTGACTGAAGCTTTCTTT. As protein: CASSQVGDRAEVTEAFF.

This chain joins TRBV7-8 and TRBJ2-7; D remains unclear. V was shortened by 2 bases and J by 0 bases, with 17 bases between the two germline ends. The CDR3 totals 17 residues. Germline-derived CDR1 and CDR2 are SGHVS and FQNEAQ. CDR3 DNA: TGTGCCAGCAGCTTACAGGTGGGCTCGTTCCCCTCCTACGAGCAGTACTTC. This translates into CASSLQVGSFPSYEQYF.

The chain uses TRBV29-1 and TRBJ2-3, with 9 nucleotides matching TRBD1. The CDR3 sequence is 13 residues long. Germline V gene data show CDR1 as SQVTM and CDR2 as ANQGSEA. The V segment lost 4 bases and the J segment 4 bases; nucleotides outside the gene matches: 3. The DNA for the CDR3 is TGCAGCGTTGGGGACAGGGAACCAGATACGCAGTATTTT. It encodes CSVGDREPDTQYF.

The chain uses TRBV15 and TRBJ2-1; 9 bases line up with TRBD2. J gave up 1 base and V 8 bases, and 6 bases lay outside the gene matches. From germline, CDR1 is LNHNV and CDR2 YYDKDF (reference sequence). The CDR3 length is 15 residues. DNA for the CDR3: TGTGCCACCTCGGGACTAGCCGATTCCTACAATGAGCAGTTCTTC. Protein product: CATSGLADSYNEQFF.

This clone appeared a single time. The V gene is TRBV7-6, the J gene TRBJ1-3; 7 nucleotides line up with TRBD1. From germline, CDR1 is SGHVS and CDR2 FNYEAQ. The CDR3 totals 15 residues. J was trimmed by 4 bases and V by 1 base; bases with no gene match: 4. CDR3 sequence reads: CASSLGQGKGNTIYF. The DNA for the CDR3 is TGTGCCAGCAGCTTAGGACAGGGAAAGGGAAACACCATATATTTT. Drawing the rest from reference TRBV7-6 and TRBJ1-3, the complete variable domain is GAGVSQSPRYKVTKRGQDVALRCDPISGHVSLYWYRQALGQGPEFLTYFNYEAQQDKSGLPNDRFSAERPEGSISTLTIQRTEQRDSAMYRCASSLGQGKGNTIYFGEGSWLTVV.

The rearrangement uses TRBV21-1 and TRBJ1-3; TRBD1, the table's D call, was not compared with the DNA. TRBV21-1 is annotated as a pseudogene. CDR3 length equals 16 residues. For the CDR3, the DNA is TGTGCCAGCAACAGCCCAGACAGGGTTCCTGGAAACACCATATATTTT. It yields the protein CASNSPDRVPGNTIYF.

The DNA of the CDR3 is TGTGCCAGCAGCCGCGGGACAGTTAGCAATCAGCCCCAGCATTTT. Its protein is CASSRGTVSNQPQHF. The V gene is TRBV7-8, the J gene TRBJ1-5; 7 nucleotides agree with TRBD1. From germline, CDR1 is SGHVS and CDR2 FQNEAQ. There are 15 residues in the CDR3. With V trimmed by 5 bases and J by 0 bases, 4 bases remained unmatched.

The chain has TRBV18 and TRBJ2-1; 15 bases line up with TRBD2. The CDR3 contains 16 residues. Germline V gene lookup returns CDR1 KGHSH and CDR2 LQKENI. Unmatched junction bases numbered 4, after V lost 5 bases and J lost 5 bases. DNA of the CDR3: TGTGCCAGCTCAAGGGGACTAGCGGGGGGCCACAATGAGCAGTTCTTC. Translated: CASSRGLAGGHNEQFF.

The chain employs TRBV6-5 and TRBJ1-2, with D possibly being TRBD1 (5 bases). V lost 10 bases and J 2 bases, leaving 11 bases between the germline ends. Germline V gene data show CDR1 as MNHEY and CDR2 as SVGAGI. This CDR3 comprises 12 residues. This chain's CDR3 is CATRQINYGYTF. CDR3 DNA sequence: TGTGCCACACGACAGATAAACTATGGCTACACCTTC.

The V and J genes are TRBV7-6 and TRBJ1-1, with D hard to call. V gave up 3 bases and J gave up 2 bases, with 13 bases separating them. This CDR3 has 15 residues. The germline V gene has CDR1 SGHVS and CDR2 FNYEAQ. CDR3 amino acids: CASSFDPGSNTEAFF. CDR3 coding DNA: TGTGCCAGCAGCTTTGATCCGGGGTCCAACACTGAAGCTTTCTTT.

V is TRBV15 and J is TRBJ2-5, with TRBD2 matching 7 bases. The CDR3 is 14 amino acids. Per germline, CDR1 LNHNV and CDR2 YYDKDF (reference sequence). After removal of 4 bases from V and 4 bases from J, the junction contained 6 bases not matched to a gene. CDR3: CATSIPSGTETQYF. The CDR3 coding sequence is TGTGCCACCAGCATCCCTAGCGGAACAGAGACCCAGTACTTC.

The J gene is TRBJ2-5, the V gene TRBV10-2; TRBD2 aligns across 8 bases. J was trimmed by 4 bases and V by 6 bases; bases with no gene match: 7. The CDR3 contains 14 residues. CDR1 and CDR2 from the germline V gene are WSHSY and SAAADI. CDR3 sequence (DNA): TGCGCCAGCAGCCCTGGACTAGCCACAGAGACCCAGTACTTC. As protein: CASSPGLATETQYF.

V gene TRBV5-5 combines with J gene TRBJ2-6, with D tentatively TRBD2 (5 bases). The CDR3 is 16 residues long. V dropped 4 bases and J dropped 1 base, with 12 bases sitting between them. Germline CDR1 and CDR2: SGHKS and YYEKEE (reference sequence). The CDR3 here is CASSAITGSGANVLTF. The CDR3 coding sequence is TGTGCCAGCAGCGCTATAACGGGGTCTGGGGCCAACGTCCTGACTTTC.

This clone appeared a single time. The chain joins TRBV18 to TRBJ1-4, with 8 bases identical to TRBD1. Germline V gene data show CDR1 as KGHSH and CDR2 as LQKENI. The ends lost 5 bases at V and 8 bases at J; junction bases unmatched: 4. The CDR3 contains 13 residues. CDR3 loop: CASSAGQAEKLFF. The CDR3 DNA reads as TGTGCCAGCTCAGCGGGACAGGCAGAAAAACTGTTTTTT.

This clone appeared a few times. The rearrangement links TRBV6-4 to TRBJ2-6, with a possible D match to TRBD2 (5 bases). The CDR3 spans 16 residues. V lost 3 bases to trimming and J lost 2 bases, with 11 bases between them. Germline lookup yields CDR1 MRHNA and CDR2 SNTAGT. The CDR3: CASSEGAGAGANVLTF. In nucleotides, the CDR3 is TGTGCCAGCAGTGAGGGCGCGGGCGCTGGGGCCAACGTCCTGACTTTC.

The V gene is TRBV4-2, the J gene TRBJ2-1; D is possibly TRBD2 (6 bases). CDR3 length: 15 residues. In germline, CDR1 is LGHNA, CDR2 YNFKEQ. Trimming stripped 1 base from V and 5 bases from J, with 12 bases between. CDR3 residues: CASSQVASAHNEQFF. The DNA of the CDR3 is TGTGCCAGCAGCCAAGTGGCTAGCGCCCACAATGAGCAGTTCTTC.

The table lists this clone with a count of one. The chain is built from TRBV27 and TRBJ2-3; D not certain. The length of the CDR3 is 18 residues. Germline CDR1 and CDR2: MNHEY and SMNVEV (reference sequence). Deletions cut 6 bases from V and 0 bases from J, with 22 bases between. CDR3 protein: CASSLRLGIGSSTDTQYF. The CDR3 DNA reads TGTGCCAGCAGCCTCCGACTGGGTATCGGTTCTAGCACAGATACGCAGTATTTT.

CDR3 DNA sequence: TGTGCCAGCAACGGGTTATCAGCGGGACGGAGCTCCTACGAGCAGTACTTC. It encodes CASNGLSAGRSSYEQYF. J is TRBJ2-7 and V is TRBV2, with 7 bases aligning to TRBD2. CDR1 is SNHLY, CDR2 FYNNEI, per germline. V dropped 7 bases and J dropped 0; count of bases not matched to a gene: 15. This CDR3 comprises 17 residues.

This sequence joins TRBV5-1 and TRBJ2-1; TRBD1 matches at 10 bases. After removal of 4 bases from V and 3 bases from J, the junction contained 10 bases not matched to a gene. CDR1 is SGHRS, CDR2 YFSETQ, per germline. This CDR3 comprises 17 residues. The CDR3 bases are TGCGCCAGCAGCCCTCCCCCGACAGGGGGCGTCTACAATGAGCAGTTCTTC. Its translation is CASSPPPTGGVYNEQFF.

The chain employs TRBV3-1 (or the pseudogene TRBV3-2) and TRBJ1-6; no clear D. The CDR3 length is 14 residues. With 4 bases removed from V and 2 bases from J, the gap between germline ends came to 6 bases. CDR1 LGHDT and CDR2 YNNKEL come from the germline V gene (reference sequence). CDR3 DNA: TGTGCCAGCAGCCTACAGACCTATAATTCACCCCTCCACTTT. It specifies CASSLQTYNSPLHF.

The V call is TRBV27, the J call TRBJ1-4, with no clear D. Germline values: CDR1 MNHEY, CDR2 SMNVEV (reference sequence). The CDR3 is 15 residues long. The germline V and J ends were trimmed by 6 bases and 0 bases, with 11 bases remaining between them. The CDR3 loop reads CASSRQAATNEKLFF. CDR3 sequence (DNA): TGTGCCAGCAGCCGCCAAGCTGCAACTAATGAAAAACTGTTTTTT. Using reference TRBV27 and TRBJ1-4 for the parts outside the CDR3, the full variable domain is EAQVTQNPRYLITVTGKKLTVTCSQNMNHEYMSWYRQDPGLGLRQIYYSMNVEVTDKGDVPEGYKVSRKEKRNFPLILESPSPNQTSLYFCASSRQAATNEKLFFGSGTQLSVL.

The chain joins TRBV6-5 to TRBJ1-3; D is uncertain. Germline values: CDR1 MNHEY, CDR2 SVGAGI. The CDR3 has 13 amino acids. V was shortened by 0 bases and J by 4 bases, with 4 bases between the two germline ends. CDR3 nucleotide sequence: TGTGCCAGCAGTTACTCCCCGGGAAACACCATATATTTT. Amino acids: CASSYSPGNTIYF.

This clone has a single count. The CDR3 sequence: CASTRVPQGELFF. In DNA, the CDR3 is TGTGCCAGCACCAGGGTTCCTCAAGGGGAACTGTTTTTT. V and J are TRBV2 and TRBJ1-4; D is perhaps TRBD1 (5 bases). This CDR3 spans 13 amino acids. V was shortened by 7 bases and J by 12 bases, with 18 bases between the two germline ends. Germline V lookup: CDR1 SNHLY, CDR2 FYNNEI. The whole variable domain, remainder taken from reference TRBV2 and TRBJ1-4, is EPEVTQTPSHQVTQMGQEVILRCVPISNHLYFYWYRQILGQKVEFLVSFYNNEISEKSEIFDDQFSVERPDGSNFTLKIRSTKLEDSAMYFCASTRVPQGELFFGSGTQLSVL.

The chain combines TRBV20-1 with TRBJ1-2, with unresolved D. V shed 0 bases and J shed 8 bases, with 4 bases lying between them. The CDR3 length is 10 residues. Germline lookup yields CDR1 DFQATT and CDR2 SNEGSKA (reference sequence). The CDR3 sequence: CSARDPGYTF. The DNA of the CDR3 is TGCAGTGCTAGAGATCCGGGCTACACCTTC.

Points on this clone: Other DNA sequences within the sample encode an identical CDR3. J is TRBJ1-2 and V is TRBV5-1; 8 bases fit TRBD1. This CDR3 region has 14 residues. Trimming took 0 bases from V and 8 from J; bases not matched to a gene: 6. Germline CDR1 reads SGHRS; CDR2 reads YFSETQ. The CDR3 here is CASSLDQGARGYTF. In DNA form, the CDR3 reads TGCGCCAGCAGCTTGGATCAGGGGGCTCGCGGCTACACCTTC. Together with reference TRBV5-1 and TRBJ1-2, the CDR3 gives the full variable domain: KAGVTQTPRYLIKTRGQQVTLSCSPISGHRSVSWYQQTPGQGLQFLFEYFSETQRNKGNFPGRFSGRQFSNSRSEMNVSTLELGDSALYLCASSLDQGARGYTFGSGTRLTVV.